The rows below give T cell receptor beta chains drawn from one sample of a study of shared clonotypes between healthy human individuals. The data were produced by immunoSEQ multiplex PCR, yet TCRdb's version contains in-frame clones alone and is incomplete. This sample has some 490,000 clones, with roughly 80% found just once. The sequenced sample consisted of PBMCs. Every receptor here comes from a woman aged 40-49 years in good health. Some clones in this sample may be carry-over from other donors' samples. The CDR3 runs from the conserved cysteine through the conserved F or W. A D gene is named only where the DNA matches it firmly. Not every row has a clone size; where given, it reads once, few, many or a size class.

clone_size | j_call | v_call | d_call | cdr3_nt | cdr3_aa
- | TRBJ2-5 | TRBV27 | - | TGTGCCAGCAGTCCCGGAGGGCCGGGAGAGACCCAGTACTTC | CASSPGGPGETQYF
- | TRBJ2-7 | TRBV20-1 | - | TGCAGTGCCGGGAGAGTCCACGAGCAGTACTTC | CSAGRVHEQYF
- | TRBJ2-3 | TRBV2 | - | TGTGCCAGCAGTGAAAGGGCGTACGCGACAGATACGCAGTATTTT | CASSERAYATDTQYF
- | TRBJ2-5 | TRBV27 | TRBD2 | TGTGCCAGCAGTCAGCGGACTAGCGGCCAAGAGACCCAGTACTTC | CASSQRTSGQETQYF
- | TRBJ2-3 | TRBV5-1 | - | TGCGCCAGCAGCTCCCGCGGGACGGCCGAAGATACGCAGTATTTT | CASSSRGTAEDTQYF
- | TRBJ2-5 | TRBV27 | TRBD2 | TGTGCCAGCAGCCCACCCCCTAGCGGAGGAGTAGAGACCCAGTACTTC | CASSPPPSGGVETQYF
- | TRBJ2-3 | TRBV15 | - | TGTGCCACCAGCAGAGATGGGTGGGGTAGCACAGATACGCAGTATTTT | CATSRDGWGSTDTQYF
once | TRBJ2-5 | TRBV30 | - | TGTGCCTGGAGTGTAAAAGGGGCCGAGACCCAGTACTTC | CAWSVKGAETQYF
- | TRBJ2-7 | TRBV30 | - | TGTGCCTGGAGTGTAACAGGACCCCAGATCAAATACGAGCAGTACTTC | CAWSVTGPQIKYEQYF
- | TRBJ2-7 | TRBV11-1 | TRBD2 | TGTGCCAGCAGCACCGGACTATTCCTAGGGACTAGCGGGACCAACGAGCAGTACTTC | CASSTGLFLGTSGTNEQYF
once | TRBJ2-2 | TRBV19 | - | TGTGCCAGTAGCCGATGGGGGGAAAACACCGGGGAGCTGTTTTTT | CASSRWGENTGELFF
once | TRBJ1-1 | TRBV6-5 | - | TGTGCCAGCAGTGCCCGACGAGGCTTGGGGCCTGAAGCTTTCTTT | CASSARRGLGPEAFF
- | TRBJ1-2 | TRBV28 | - | TGTGCCAGCAGTCCTGGCTATGGCTACACCTTC | CASSPGYGYTF
- | TRBJ2-7 | TRBV4-2 | TRBD1 | TGTGCCAGCAGCCGAATCCGACAGGGTGGTACCTACGAGCAGTACTTC | CASSRIRQGGTYEQYF
- | TRBJ2-1 | TRBV9 | TRBD2 | TGTGCCAGCAGCGTAGCGCCGGGGGGCTCCTACAATGAGCAGTTCTTC | CASSVAPGGSYNEQFF
once | TRBJ1-2 | TRBV2 | TRBD1 | TGTGCCAGCTGCCGGGACAGAGCTAACTATGGCTACACCTTC | CASCRDRANYGYTF
- | TRBJ2-5 | TRBV30 | - | TGTGCCTGGAGCCCCATCCGGGACCCGAGGAAAGAGACCCAGTACTTC | CAWSPIRDPRKETQYF
- | TRBJ2-1 | TRBV5-1 | - | TGCGCCAGCAGCCTGGGGCCAGGGTACAATGAGCAGTTCTTC | CASSLGPGYNEQFF
- | TRBJ1-1 | TRBV10-3 | - | TGTGCCATCAGTGACCTGGGGGGGAACACTGAAGCTTTCTTT | CAISDLGGNTEAFF
- | TRBJ2-7 | TRBV5-1 | TRBD2 | TGCGCCAGCAGCTTGGGAGCGGGAGAGTCGTACGAGCAGTACTTC | CASSLGAGESYEQYF
- | TRBJ2-6 | TRBV28 | - | TGTGCCAGCAGTTTATCCGGGACCGCTGGTGGGGCCAACGTCCTGACTTTC | CASSLSGTAGGANVLTF
many | TRBJ1-4 | TRBV20-1 | - | TGCAGTGTGATGAAACAGGAAAAACTGTTTTTT | CSVMKQEKLFF